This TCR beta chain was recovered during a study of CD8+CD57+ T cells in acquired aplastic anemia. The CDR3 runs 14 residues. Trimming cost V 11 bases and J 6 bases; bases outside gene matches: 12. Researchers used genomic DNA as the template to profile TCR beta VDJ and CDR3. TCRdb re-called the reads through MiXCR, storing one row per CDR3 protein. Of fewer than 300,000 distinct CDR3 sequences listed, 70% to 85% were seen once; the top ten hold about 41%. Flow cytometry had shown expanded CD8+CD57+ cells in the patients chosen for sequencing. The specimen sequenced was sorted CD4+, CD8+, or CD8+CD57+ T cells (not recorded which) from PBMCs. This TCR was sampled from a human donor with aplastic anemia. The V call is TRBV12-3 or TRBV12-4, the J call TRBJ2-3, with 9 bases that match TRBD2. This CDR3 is CAGEAAGGPDTQYF. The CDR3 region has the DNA TGTGCCGGCGAAGCAGCGGGAGGTCCCGATACGCAGTATTTT.